The present entry profiles one T cell receptor (beta chain) with its context. This record comes from a study of blood T cell repertoires in COVID-19. Which cohort a participant joined came from the clinical history participants gave. Per the original methods: Amplification of reference gene primers was used by the study to estimate nucleated cell counts. Sequencing used immunoSEQ multiplex PCR; TCRdb keeps in-frame clones, though not all of them. V and J calls and clone size come straight from that table; D and trimming were deduced from the DNA. The sample holds hundreds of thousands of clones, around 80% seen once. V was pared by 0 bases and J by 12 bases, with 13 bases between. This CDR3 region has 13 residues. Germline CDR1 SGHRS, CDR2 YFSETQ.

The chain employs TRBV5-1 and TRBJ2-1, with D possibly matching TRBD1 (6 bases). The sample comprised PBMCs or T cells enriched from blood (not recorded which). The clonotype was recovered from a man aged 40-49 years who had been exposed to COVID-19. CDR3 nucleotide sequence: TGCGCCAGCAGCTTGGAATTGGGACACGGGCAGTTCTTC. Translated: CASSLELGHGQFF.